The sequence of this TCR beta chain was determined in a study of OX40 agonist ivuxolimab in advanced cancers. General study points: In the 0.1 to 3.0 mg/kg range, CD4+ and CD8+ blood T cells had expanded clonally by week 6.

Trimming took off 4 bases at V and 6 bases at J, with 13 bases between the two ends. This CDR3 is built from 14 residues. Germline CDR1 LNHDA, CDR2 SQIVND (reference sequence). Points on this clone: The antigen is unknown.

The protocol was immunoSEQ multiplex PCR, while the TCRdb copy is restricted to in-frame clones and leaves out a portion. Of roughly 40,000 clones listed, 75% to 90% were seen once; the top ten hold approximately 4.4%. The sample consisted of CD4+ or CD8+ T cells sorted from blood, taken in a trial of the OX40 agonist ivuxolimab. The TCR was taken from an adult with an advanced solid tumor such as melanoma, head and neck, liver or kidney cancer. The chain uses TRBV19 and TRBJ1-5; tentatively, D is TRBD1 (5 bases). CDR3: CASSTPGTSQPQHF. The DNA of the CDR3 is TGTGCCAGTAGTACCCCCGGGACGAGTCAGCCCCAGCATTTT.